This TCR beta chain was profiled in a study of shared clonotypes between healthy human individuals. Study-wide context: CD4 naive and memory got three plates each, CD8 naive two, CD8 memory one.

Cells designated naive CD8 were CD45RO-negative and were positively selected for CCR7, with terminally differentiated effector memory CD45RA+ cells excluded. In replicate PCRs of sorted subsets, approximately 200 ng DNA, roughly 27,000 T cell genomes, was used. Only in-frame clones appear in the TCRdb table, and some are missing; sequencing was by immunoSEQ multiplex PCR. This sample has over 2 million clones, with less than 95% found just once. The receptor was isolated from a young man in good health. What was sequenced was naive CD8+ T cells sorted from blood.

CDR3 sequence reads: CASSIDLGRNTEAFF. CDR3 in DNA: TGTGCCAGTAGTATAGATCTGGGCAGAAACACTGAAGCTTTCTTT. The rearrangement uses TRBV19 and TRBJ1-1; D ambiguous. V lost 0 bases to trimming and J lost 2 bases, with 10 bases between them. The germline gives CDR1 LNHDA, CDR2 SQIVND (reference sequence). The CDR3 is made up of 15 amino acids.